This T cell receptor (beta chain) was sequenced during a study of response to subunit inactivated influenza vaccine. This clonotype was counted only a few times. Its antigen remains unknown. TCRdb processed the RT-PCR reads anew with MiXCR; each CDR3 protein has one entry. Among 400,000 to 650,000 distinct CDR3 sequences listed, about 7.2% were seen once. This CDR3 has 17 residues. Unmatched junction bases numbered 6, after V lost 4 bases and J lost 2 bases. The V gene's germline CDR1 is MNHNS and CDR2 SASEGT. Study findings and constraints: There was a suggestion from the authors that each seasonal influenza vaccination recruits few new T cells.

Sequences were derived from PBMCs from blood, sampled roughly 24 months after vaccination. The origin of this receptor is a man aged 50-75 years who received an inactivated influenza vaccine. The rearrangement uses TRBV6-1 and TRBJ2-2; 11 nucleotides agree with TRBD2. The CDR3 DNA is TGTGCCAGCAGTGGGGAACTAGCGGGGGCCAACACCGGGGAGCTGTTTTTT. As protein: CASSGELAGANTGELFF.